A single sample gave rise to the 8 T cell receptor beta chains below, sequenced in a study of blood T cells in healthy people across ages (dated by TCRdb to the mid-2010s). The method behind the library was 5' RACE. This sample was sequenced with an Illumina HiSeq 2500. A second PCR of roughly 7 to 11 cycles was performed with a sample-barcoded 5' primer and a J-beta primer mix. TCRdb redid the processing of the public reads, applying fastp at Q25 and MiXCR, and retained in-frame beta chains. Rows with one shared CDR3 protein collapse into an entry with the most common genes and DNA. The sample yields 1.5 million to 2 million distinct CDR3 sequences; over 25% were counted once. Together, the top ten hold approximately 7.7% of the sample. The sequenced sample consisted of blood. All receptors come from a young woman in good health.

The V call is TRBV4-1, the J call TRBJ2-1; no firm D call. Germline CDR1 MGHRA, CDR2 YSYEKL. Between the trimmed V and J ends, which lost 5 bases and 0 bases, there was a span of 14 bases. This CDR3 comprises 16 residues. The CDR3 nucleotides are TGCGCCAGCAGCGAATTAAGGGTAAGCTCCTACAATGAGCAGTTCTTC. It yields the protein CASSELRVSSYNEQFF.

CDR3 sequence (DNA): TGTGCCAGCAGTGAAAAGGGCGGGACCCTGGGGCACGAGCAGTACTTC. This codes for CASSEKGGTLGHEQYF. The genes are TRBV2 and TRBJ2-7, with a tentative D call TRBD2 (6 bases). The germline gives CDR1 SNHLY, CDR2 FYNNEI. The CDR3 length is 16 residues. Trimming removed 2 bases from V and 5 bases from J, with 19 bases in between.

This clonotype was picked up many times. V usage is TRBV6-5 and J usage is TRBJ2-7, with D perhaps assigned TRBD1 or TRBD2 (6 bases each). This CDR3 has 14 residues. V was pared by 6 bases and J by 6 bases, with 18 bases between. The germline V gene has CDR1 MNHEY and CDR2 SVGAGI. The CDR3 protein is CASSLDSGGLEQYF. In nucleotides, the CDR3 is TGTGCCAGCAGCCTGGACAGTGGAGGGCTCGAGCAGTACTTC.

In this sample, this clonotype turned up many times. The chain carries TRBV28 and TRBJ2-7; 9 nucleotides align to TRBD1. CDR1 is MDHEN, CDR2 SYDVKM, per germline. This CDR3 has 15 amino acids. Unmatched junction bases numbered 5, after V lost 3 bases and J lost 2 bases. The DNA for the CDR3 is TGTGCCAGCAGTTTCTCACAGGGGGCCACCTACGAGCAGTACTTC. Its translation is CASSFSQGATYEQYF.

The V gene is TRBV25-1, the J gene TRBJ2-3; D remains unclear. Germline lookup yields CDR1 MGHDK and CDR2 SYGVNS. Trimming took 3 bases from V and 2 from J, leaving 9 bases between them. The CDR3 loop spans 14 amino acids. The CDR3 nucleotides read TGTGCCAGCAGTGAGCCACTTTCCACAGATACGCAGTATTTT. Translation: CASSEPLSTDTQYF.

The table lists this clonotype with a few counts. The chain uses TRBV5-1 and TRBJ1-6; the D gene is possibly TRBD1 (5 bases). Germline assignment: CDR1 SGHRS and CDR2 YFSETQ. CDR3 length: 14 residues. V was pared by 0 bases and J by 10 bases, with 11 bases between. CDR3 coding DNA: TGCGCCAGCAGCTTGGCCCAGGGCGGCTCACCCCTCCACTTT. Its protein product is CASSLAQGGSPLHF.

On this clonotype itself: One junction end disagrees with the germline gene, perhaps due to a read error. The DNA of the CDR3 is TGTGCCAGCGGCCAAGATCTTAGGCAGCCCCAGCATTTT. It specifies CASGQDLRQPQHF. This chain joins TRBV3-1 and TRBJ1-5, with D uncertain. The CDR3 loop spans 13 amino acids. Germline V CDR1 and CDR2: LGHDT, YNNKEL (reference sequence).

This clonotype was counted between two and nine times. This sequence joins TRBV20-1 and TRBJ1-2; 10 bases map to TRBD1. Germline V gene lookup returns CDR1 DFQATT and CDR2 SNEGSKA (reference sequence). The CDR3 runs 15 residues. V lost 5 bases and J lost 3; bases outside the gene matches: 9. CDR3 coding DNA: TGCAGTGCTTATCGACAGGGGGCTTCGGACTATGGCTACACCTTC. Its protein is CSAYRQGASDYGYTF.